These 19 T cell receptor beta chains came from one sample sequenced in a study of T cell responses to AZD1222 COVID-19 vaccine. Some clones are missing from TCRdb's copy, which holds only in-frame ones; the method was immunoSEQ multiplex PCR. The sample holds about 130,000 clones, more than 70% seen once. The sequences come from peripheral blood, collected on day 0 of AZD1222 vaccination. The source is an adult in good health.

CDR3 region: CSAKDTGELFF. The CDR3 DNA reads TGCAGTGCCAAGGACACCGGGGAGCTGTTTTTT. This sequence joins TRBV20-1 and TRBJ2-2; D unclear. V lost 6 bases, J lost 3 bases, and 5 bases lay in between. The germline gives CDR1 DFQATT, CDR2 SNEGSKA (reference sequence). The CDR3 has 11 residues.

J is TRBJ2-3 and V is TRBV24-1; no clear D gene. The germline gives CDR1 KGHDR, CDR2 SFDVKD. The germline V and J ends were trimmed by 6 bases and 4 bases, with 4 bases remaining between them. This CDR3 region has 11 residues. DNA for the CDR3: TGTGCCACCAGTTGGGCAGATACGCAGTATTTT. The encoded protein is CATSWADTQYF.

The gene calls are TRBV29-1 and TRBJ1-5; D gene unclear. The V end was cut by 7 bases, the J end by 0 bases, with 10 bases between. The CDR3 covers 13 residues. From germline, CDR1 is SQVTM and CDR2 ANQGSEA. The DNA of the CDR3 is TGCAGCGCCGCTACGGATAGCAATCAGCCCCAGCATTTT. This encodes CSAATDSNQPQHF.

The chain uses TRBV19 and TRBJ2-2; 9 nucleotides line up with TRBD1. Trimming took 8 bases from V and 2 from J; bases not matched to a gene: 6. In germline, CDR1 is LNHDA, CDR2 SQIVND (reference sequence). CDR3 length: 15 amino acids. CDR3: CASSRDRVNTGELFF. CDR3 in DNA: TGTGCCAGTTCCCGGGACAGGGTTAACACCGGGGAGCTGTTTTTT.

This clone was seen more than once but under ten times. The chain's CDR3 is CASSQDWWTSGRADTQYF. The CDR3 coding sequence is TGCGCCAGCAGCCAAGATTGGTGGACTAGCGGAAGGGCAGATACGCAGTATTTT. The J gene is TRBJ2-3, the V gene TRBV4-1; the match to TRBD2 covers 10 bases. CDR3 size: 18 residues. CDR1 is MGHRA, CDR2 YSYEKL, per germline. V shed 0 bases and J 4 bases; nucleotides not matched to a gene: 10.

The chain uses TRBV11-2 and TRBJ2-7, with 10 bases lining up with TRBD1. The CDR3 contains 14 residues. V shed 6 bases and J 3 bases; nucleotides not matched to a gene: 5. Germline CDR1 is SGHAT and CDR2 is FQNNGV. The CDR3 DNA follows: TGTGCCAGCAGTTCGACAGGGGGCGGCTACGAGCAGTACTTC. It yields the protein CASSSTGGGYEQYF.

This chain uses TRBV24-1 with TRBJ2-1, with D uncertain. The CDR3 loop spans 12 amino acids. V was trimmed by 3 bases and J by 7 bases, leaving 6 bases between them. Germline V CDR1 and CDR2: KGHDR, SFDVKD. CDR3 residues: CATSDRPNEQFF. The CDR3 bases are TGTGCCACCAGTGATCGGCCTAATGAGCAGTTCTTC.

The CDR3 bases are TGCGCCAGCAGCCAAGATAGGGCGACGCGGACTGAAGCTTTCTTT. It yields the protein CASSQDRATRTEAFF. The chain couples TRBV4-1 to TRBJ1-1; no definite D call. Germline V gene sequence: CDR1 MGHRA, CDR2 YSYEKL. This CDR3 is built from 15 residues. Trimming took off 0 bases at V and 5 bases at J, with 13 bases between the two ends.

The CDR3 loop is CASSYEAGQGPNLEAFF. CDR3 nucleotide sequence: TGTGCCAGCAGTTACGAGGCTGGGCAGGGTCCGAATCTGGAAGCTTTCTTT. The J gene is TRBJ1-1, the V gene TRBV6-2 or TRBV6-3; TRBD1 is a possible D gene (5 bases). The CDR3 is 17 residues long. Between the trimmed V and J ends, which lost 2 bases and 8 bases, there was a span of 24 bases. CDR1 and CDR2 (germline): MNHEY, SVGEGT.

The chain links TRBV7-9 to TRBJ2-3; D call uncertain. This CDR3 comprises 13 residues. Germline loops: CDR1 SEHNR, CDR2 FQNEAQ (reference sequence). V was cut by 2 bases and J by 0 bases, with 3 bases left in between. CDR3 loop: CASSLLSTDTQYF. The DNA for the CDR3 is TGTGCCAGCAGCTTATTAAGCACAGATACGCAGTATTTT. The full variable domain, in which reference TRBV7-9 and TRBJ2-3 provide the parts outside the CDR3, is DTGVSQNPRHKITKRGQNVTFRCDPISEHNRLYWYRQTLGQGPEFLTYFQNEAQLEKSRLLSDRFSAERPKGSFSTLEIQRTEQGDSAMYLCASSLLSTDTQYFGPGTRLTVL.

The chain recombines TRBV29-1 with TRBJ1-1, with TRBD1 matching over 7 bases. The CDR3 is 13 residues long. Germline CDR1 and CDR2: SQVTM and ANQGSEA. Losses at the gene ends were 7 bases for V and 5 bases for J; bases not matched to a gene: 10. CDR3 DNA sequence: TGCAGCGCCCGACAGGGAGGGGGGACTGAAGCTTTCTTT. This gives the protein CSARQGGGTEAFF. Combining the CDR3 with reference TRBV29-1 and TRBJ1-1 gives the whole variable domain SAVISQKPSRDICQRGTSLTIQCQVDSQVTMMFWYRQQPGQSLTLIATANQGSEATYESGFVIDKFPISRPNLTFSTLTVSNMSPEDSSIYLCSARQGGGTEAFFGQGTRLTVV.

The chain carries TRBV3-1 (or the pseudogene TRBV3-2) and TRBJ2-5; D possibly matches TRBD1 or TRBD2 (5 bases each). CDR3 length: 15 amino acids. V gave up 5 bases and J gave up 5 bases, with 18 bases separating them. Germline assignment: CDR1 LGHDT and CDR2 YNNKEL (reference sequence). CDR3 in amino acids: CASSADNWDPETQYF. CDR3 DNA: TGTGCCAGCAGCGCCGACAACTGGGACCCGGAGACCCAGTACTTC.

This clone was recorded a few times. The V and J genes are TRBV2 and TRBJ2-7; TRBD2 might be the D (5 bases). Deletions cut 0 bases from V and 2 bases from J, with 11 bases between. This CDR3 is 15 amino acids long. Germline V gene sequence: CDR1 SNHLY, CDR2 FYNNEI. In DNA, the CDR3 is TGTGCCAGCAGTGAAGCGCTTCCGGGGACCTACGAGCAGTACTTC. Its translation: CASSEALPGTYEQYF.

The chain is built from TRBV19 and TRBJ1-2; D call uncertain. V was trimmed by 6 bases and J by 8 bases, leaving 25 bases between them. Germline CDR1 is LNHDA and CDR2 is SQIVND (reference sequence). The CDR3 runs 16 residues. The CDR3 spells CASRRKAGDLSSGYTF. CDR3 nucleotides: TGTGCCAGTAGACGAAAGGCGGGAGACTTGTCATCGGGCTACACCTTC.

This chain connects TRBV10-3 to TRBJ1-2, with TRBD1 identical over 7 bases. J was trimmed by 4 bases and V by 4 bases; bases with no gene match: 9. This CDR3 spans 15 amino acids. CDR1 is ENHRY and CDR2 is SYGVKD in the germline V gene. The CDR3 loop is CAISGRRGQGYGYTF. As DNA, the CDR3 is TGTGCCATCAGTGGGAGGAGGGGGCAAGGCTATGGCTACACCTTC.

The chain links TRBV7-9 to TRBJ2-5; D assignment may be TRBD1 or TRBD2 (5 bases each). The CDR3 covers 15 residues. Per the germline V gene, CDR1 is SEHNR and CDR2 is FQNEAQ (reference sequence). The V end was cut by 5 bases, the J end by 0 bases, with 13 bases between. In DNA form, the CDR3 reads TGTGCCAGCAGCCCGAGGGACCAAGACCAAGAGACCCAGTACTTC. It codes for CASSPRDQDQETQYF. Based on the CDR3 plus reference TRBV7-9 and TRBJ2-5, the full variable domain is DTGVSQNPRHKITKRGQNVTFRCDPISEHNRLYWYRQTLGQGPEFLTYFQNEAQLEKSRLLSDRFSAERPKGSFSTLEIQRTEQGDSAMYLCASSPRDQDQETQYFGPGTRLLVL.

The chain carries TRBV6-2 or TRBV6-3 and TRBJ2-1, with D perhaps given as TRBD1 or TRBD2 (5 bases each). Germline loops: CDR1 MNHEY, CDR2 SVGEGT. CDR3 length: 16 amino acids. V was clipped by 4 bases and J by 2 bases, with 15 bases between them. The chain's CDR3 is CASSSSGEGPYNEQFF. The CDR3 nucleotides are TGTGCCAGCAGTTCTAGTGGTGAGGGACCCTACAATGAGCAGTTCTTC.

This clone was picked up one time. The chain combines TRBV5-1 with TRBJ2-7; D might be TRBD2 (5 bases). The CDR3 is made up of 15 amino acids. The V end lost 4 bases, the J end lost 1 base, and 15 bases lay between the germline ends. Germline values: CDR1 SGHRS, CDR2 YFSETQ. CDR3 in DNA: TGCGCCAGCAGCCCCGGGTTAGCGATTTCCTACGAGCAGTACTTC. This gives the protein CASSPGLAISYEQYF. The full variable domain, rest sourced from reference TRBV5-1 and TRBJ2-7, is KAGVTQTPRYLIKTRGQQVTLSCSPISGHRSVSWYQQTPGQGLQFLFEYFSETQRNKGNFPGRFSGRQFSNSRSEMNVSTLELGDSALYLCASSPGLAISYEQYFGPGTRLTVT.

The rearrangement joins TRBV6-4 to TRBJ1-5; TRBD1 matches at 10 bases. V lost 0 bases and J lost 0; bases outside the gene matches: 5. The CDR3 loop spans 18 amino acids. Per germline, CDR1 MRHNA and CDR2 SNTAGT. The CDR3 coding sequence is TGTGCCAGCAGTGACTCCGGGACAGGGGAAAATAGCAATCAGCCCCAGCATTTT. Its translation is CASSDSGTGENSNQPQHF.